These T cell receptor beta chains were read from a single sample in a study of shared clonotypes between healthy human individuals. Some clones are missing from TCRdb's copy, which holds only in-frame ones; the method was immunoSEQ multiplex PCR. The sample shows around 500,000 clones, 79% of them seen only once. Specimen: PBMCs. The receptors were sampled from a middle-aged woman in good health. Some clones in this sample may be carry-over from other donors' samples. The CDR3 runs from the conserved cysteine through the conserved F or W. Fields, in order: V gene, J gene, CDR3 length, CDR3 protein.

v_call: TRBV5-5
j_call: TRBJ2-1
cdr3_length: 16
cdr3_aa: CASSLDRTSGRHEQFF

v_call: TRBV29-1
j_call: TRBJ1-5
cdr3_length: 12
cdr3_aa: CSARTVGQPQHF

v_call: TRBV7-2
j_call: TRBJ2-7
cdr3_length: 15
cdr3_aa: CASSHPGTGRYEQYF

v_call: TRBV7-2
j_call: TRBJ2-5
cdr3_length: 14
cdr3_aa: CASRLRDRQETQYF

v_call: TRBV28
j_call: TRBJ2-3
cdr3_length: 17
cdr3_aa: CASVSGTSGLWSDTQYF

v_call: TRBV9
j_call: TRBJ2-7
cdr3_length: 15
cdr3_aa: CASSPRVYGNYEQYF

v_call: TRBV28
j_call: TRBJ2-7
cdr3_length: 16
cdr3_aa: CASSLERTSGYYEQYF

v_call: TRBV5-6
j_call: TRBJ1-2
cdr3_length: 12
cdr3_aa: CASSLVAVGYTF

v_call: TRBV11-3
j_call: TRBJ2-7
cdr3_length: 14
cdr3_aa: CASSSGTLVGEQYF

v_call: TRBV2
j_call: TRBJ1-5
cdr3_length: 14
cdr3_aa: CASRSWTGNQPQHF

v_call: TRBV19
j_call: TRBJ2-5
cdr3_length: 11
cdr3_aa: CASREEETQYF